This T cell receptor (beta chain) was sequenced for a study of regulatory T cells in long-lasting Graves disease. At the level of the study: A definition of persistent Graves' disease required over 5 years of antithyroid drugs plus positive TSH receptor antibodies. Points from the study as a whole: Clonotypes that were public and shared totalled about 2,500 in persistent patients versus 900 to 1,000 in new patients.

In its sample, this clonotype was seen many times. The antigen remains undetermined. The time point was: persistent/refractory GD, antithyroid drugs over 5 years with positive TRAb. RNA from PBMCs was the source of the TCR library. A volume of about 9 milliliters of peripheral blood was collected in EDTA tubes. CDR3 size: 15 residues. The germline V gene has CDR1 MNHNS and CDR2 SASEGT. Trimming shortened V by 7 bases and J by 3 bases, and 15 bases separated the two germline ends. Through Arm-PCR of CDR3 regions and iRepertoire HTBI primers, TCR beta libraries were built. One entry per CDR3 protein, called by TCRdb with MiXCR from the multiplex PCR reads. This sample carries some 370,000 distinct CDR3 sequences, roughly 24% of them seen once, and the ten largest clones take about 29%.

The chain combines TRBV6-1 with TRBJ1-4; D remains unclear. The sample was peripheral blood mononuclear cells (PBMCs), taken when the disease was refractory, from a patient treated with antithyroid drugs. The clonotype was recovered from a woman in her thirties or forties with Graves disease. The CDR3 DNA reads as TGTGCCAGCATGTCGTTAGGGTATGCTAATGAAAAACTGTTTTTT. Amino acids: CASMSLGYANEKLFF.